Shown below are 3 T cell receptor beta chains from a single sample sequenced in a study of shared clonotypes between healthy human individuals. The table came from immunoSEQ multiplex PCR; TCRdb's copy has only in-frame clones and leaves some out. The data show over a million clones, about three quarters seen once. Specimen: memory CD4+ T cells sorted from blood. As to subset: CD45RA-negative fraction. The source of these receptors is a man aged 18 to 30 in good health.

This clone was observed at least ten times. The chain couples TRBV9 to TRBJ2-7; D is ambiguous. V dropped 3 bases and J dropped 5 bases, with 15 bases sitting between them. The CDR3 has 14 residues. The germline V gene encodes CDR1 SGDLS and CDR2 YYNGEE. CDR3 sequence reads: CASSAASENDEQYF. DNA of the CDR3: TGTGCCAGCAGCGCAGCCAGCGAAAACGACGAGCAGTACTTC. The full variable domain, in which reference TRBV9 and TRBJ2-7 provide the parts outside the CDR3, is DSGVTQTPKHLITATGQRVTLRCSPRSGDLSVYWYQQSLDQGLQFLIQYYNGEERAKGNILERFSAQQFPDLHSELNLSSLELGDSALYFCASSAASENDEQYFGPGTRLTVT.

The rearrangement links TRBV2 to TRBJ1-5; 10 bases are shared with TRBD1. The CDR3 has 15 residues. Losses at the gene ends were 1 base for V and 4 bases for J; bases not matched to a gene: 1. Germline V gene sequence: CDR1 SNHLY, CDR2 FYNNEI. The CDR3 nucleotides are TGTGCCAGCAGTGAAGGGGGACAGGGGAATCAGCCCCAGCATTTT. Protein: CASSEGGQGNQPQHF.

Only one count was recorded for this clone. The V gene is TRBV30, the J gene TRBJ2-1, with D possibly TRBD2 on 6 matching bases. Trimming stripped 3 bases from V and 5 bases from J, with 11 bases between. Germline CDR1 GTSNPN, CDR2 SVGIG (reference sequence). CDR3 length: 13 residues. The CDR3 coding sequence is TGTGCCTGGAGAACACTAGCTAACAATGAGCAGTTCTTC. It encodes CAWRTLANNEQFF. Combining the CDR3 with reference TRBV30 and TRBJ2-1 gives the whole variable domain SQTIHQWPATLVQPVGSPLSLECTVEGTSNPNLYWYRQAAGRGLQLLFYSVGIGQISSEVPQNLSASRPQDRQFILSSKKLLLSDSGFYLCAWRTLANNEQFFGPGTRLTVL.